This record concerns one T cell receptor (beta chain) sequence. These data belong to a study of CD8 T cells in Susac syndrome. The ends were cut back, 5 bases at V and 2 bases at J, with 5 bases in the middle. Germline CDR1 is SGHTA and CDR2 is FQGNSA. The CDR3 runs to 12 residues. Random-hexamer reverse transcription was applied to roughly 0.5 to 1 ug RNA. TCR beta CDR3 was amplified by immunoSEQ covering 54 Vbeta and 13 Jbeta. TCRdb independently ran MiXCR on the immunoSEQ multiplex PCR reads; one entry per CDR3 protein. This sample has 200,000 to 250,000 distinct CDR3 sequences, with around 93% found just once.

The J gene is TRBJ2-3, the V gene TRBV7-2; no reliable D call. Sequenced material: CD4+ T cells from PBMCs. This sequence was found in a human donor with multiple sclerosis. CDR3 protein: CASSQYTDTQYF. DNA for the CDR3: TGTGCCAGCAGCCAGTACACAGATACGCAGTATTTT. The full variable domain, in which reference TRBV7-2 and TRBJ2-3 provide the parts outside the CDR3, is GAGVSQSPSNKVTEKGKDVELRCDPISGHTALYWYRQSLGQGLEFLIYFQGNSAPDKSGLPSDRFSAERTGGSVSTLTIQRTQQEDSAVYLCASSQYTDTQYFGPGTRLTVL.